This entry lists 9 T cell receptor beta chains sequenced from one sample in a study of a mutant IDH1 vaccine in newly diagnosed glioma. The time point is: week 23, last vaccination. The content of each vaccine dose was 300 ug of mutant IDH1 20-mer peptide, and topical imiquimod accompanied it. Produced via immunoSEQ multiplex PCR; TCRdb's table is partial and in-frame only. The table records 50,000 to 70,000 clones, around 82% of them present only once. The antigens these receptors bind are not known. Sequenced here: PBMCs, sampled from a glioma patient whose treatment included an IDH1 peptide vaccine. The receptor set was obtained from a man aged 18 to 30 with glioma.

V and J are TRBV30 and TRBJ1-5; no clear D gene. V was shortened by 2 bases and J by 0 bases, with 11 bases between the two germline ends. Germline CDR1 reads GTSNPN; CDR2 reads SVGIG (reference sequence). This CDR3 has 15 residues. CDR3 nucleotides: TGTGCCTGGAGTCCCCAAGGGTCTAGCAATCAGCCCCAGCATTTT. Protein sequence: CAWSPQGSSNQPQHF.

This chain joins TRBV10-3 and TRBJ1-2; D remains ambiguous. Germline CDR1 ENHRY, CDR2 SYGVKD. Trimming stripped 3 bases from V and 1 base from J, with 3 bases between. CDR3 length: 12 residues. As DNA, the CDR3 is TGTGCCATCAGTGAATATAACTATGGCTACACCTTC. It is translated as CAISEYNYGYTF.

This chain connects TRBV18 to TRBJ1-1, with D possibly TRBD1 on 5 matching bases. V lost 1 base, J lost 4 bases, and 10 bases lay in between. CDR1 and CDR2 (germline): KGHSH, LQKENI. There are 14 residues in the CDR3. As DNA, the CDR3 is TGTGCCAGCTCACCACGGCAGGGCGGCACTGAAGCTTTCTTT. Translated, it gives CASSPRQGGTEAFF.

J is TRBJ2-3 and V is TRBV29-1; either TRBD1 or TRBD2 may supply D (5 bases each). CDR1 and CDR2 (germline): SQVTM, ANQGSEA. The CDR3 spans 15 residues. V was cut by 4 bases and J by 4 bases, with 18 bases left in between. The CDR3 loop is CSVALGRGWADTQYF. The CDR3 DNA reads TGCAGCGTTGCTCTGGGCCGGGGCTGGGCAGATACGCAGTATTTT.

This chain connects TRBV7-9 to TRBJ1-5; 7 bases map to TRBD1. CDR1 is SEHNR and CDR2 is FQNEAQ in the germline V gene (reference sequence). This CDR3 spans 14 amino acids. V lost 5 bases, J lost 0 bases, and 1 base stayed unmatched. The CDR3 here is CASSRTGSNQPQHF. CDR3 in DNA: TGTGCCAGCAGCAGGACAGGTAGCAATCAGCCCCAGCATTTT.

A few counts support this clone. The CDR3: CASTRGGTEAFF. The CDR3 DNA reads TGTGCCAGCACCCGAGGGGGCACTGAAGCTTTCTTT. The chain has TRBV6-5 and TRBJ1-1, with D possibly matching TRBD1 (6 bases). The CDR3 has 12 amino acids. CDR1 is MNHEY and CDR2 is SVGAGI in the germline V gene. Trimming took off 7 bases at V and 4 bases at J, with 10 bases between the two ends.

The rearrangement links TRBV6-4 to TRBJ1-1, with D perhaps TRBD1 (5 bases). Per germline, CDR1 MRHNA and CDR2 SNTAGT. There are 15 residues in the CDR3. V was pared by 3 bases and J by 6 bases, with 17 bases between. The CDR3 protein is CASSEKGAGESEAFF. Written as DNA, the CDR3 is TGTGCCAGCAGTGAGAAAGGGGCCGGGGAGTCTGAAGCTTTCTTT.

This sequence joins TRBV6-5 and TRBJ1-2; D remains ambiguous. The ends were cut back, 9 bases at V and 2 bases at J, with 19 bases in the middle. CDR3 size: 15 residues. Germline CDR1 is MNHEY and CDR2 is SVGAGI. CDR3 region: CASTDPGYTNYGYTF. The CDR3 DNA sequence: TGTGCCAGTACCGACCCGGGTTATACGAACTATGGCTACACCTTC.

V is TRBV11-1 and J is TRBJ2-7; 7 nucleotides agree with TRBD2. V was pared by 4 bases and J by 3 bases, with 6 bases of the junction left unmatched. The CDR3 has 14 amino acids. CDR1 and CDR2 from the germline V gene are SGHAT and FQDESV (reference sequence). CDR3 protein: CASSSTAGNYEQYF. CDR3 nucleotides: TGTGCCAGCAGCTCCACAGCGGGGAACTACGAGCAGTACTTC. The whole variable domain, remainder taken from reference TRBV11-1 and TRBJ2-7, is EAEVAQSPRYKITEKSQAVAFWCDPISGHATLYWYRQILGQGPELLVQFQDESVVDDSQLPKDRFSAERLKGVDSTLKIQPAELGDSAMYLCASSSTAGNYEQYFGPGTRLTVT.